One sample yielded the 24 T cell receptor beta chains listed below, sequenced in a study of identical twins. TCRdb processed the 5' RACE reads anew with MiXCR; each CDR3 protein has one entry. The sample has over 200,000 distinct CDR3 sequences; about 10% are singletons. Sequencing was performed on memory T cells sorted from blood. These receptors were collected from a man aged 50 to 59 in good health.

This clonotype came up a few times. In DNA form, the CDR3 reads TGTGCCACCAGCGGTCGTACCAGGGCCTACACAGATACGCAGTATTTT. This codes for CATSGRTRAYTDTQYF. This chain joins TRBV15 and TRBJ2-3, with a possible D match to TRBD1 (5 bases). Between the trimmed V and J ends, which lost 5 bases and 2 bases, there was a span of 17 bases. The CDR3 length is 16 residues. Germline CDR1 reads LNHNV; CDR2 reads YYDKDF (reference sequence).

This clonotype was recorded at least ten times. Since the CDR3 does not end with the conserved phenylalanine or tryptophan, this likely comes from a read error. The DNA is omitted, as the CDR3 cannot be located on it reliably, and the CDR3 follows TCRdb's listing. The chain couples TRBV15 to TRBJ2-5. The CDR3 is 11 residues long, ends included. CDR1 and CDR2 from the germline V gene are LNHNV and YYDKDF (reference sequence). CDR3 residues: CATKTGPKWQL.

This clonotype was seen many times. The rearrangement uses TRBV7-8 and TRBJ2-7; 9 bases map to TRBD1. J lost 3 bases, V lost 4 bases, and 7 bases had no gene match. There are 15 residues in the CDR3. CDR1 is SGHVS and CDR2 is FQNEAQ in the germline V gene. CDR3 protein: CASSYRTGELYEQYF. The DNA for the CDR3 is TGTGCCAGCAGCTACCGGACAGGGGAACTCTACGAGCAGTACTTC. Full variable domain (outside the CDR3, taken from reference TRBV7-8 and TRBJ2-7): GAGVSQSPRYKVAKRGQDVALRCDPISGHVSLFWYQQALGQGPEFLTYFQNEAQLDKSGLPSDRFFAERPEGSVSTLKIQRTQQEDSAVYLCASSYRTGELYEQYFGPGTRLTVT.

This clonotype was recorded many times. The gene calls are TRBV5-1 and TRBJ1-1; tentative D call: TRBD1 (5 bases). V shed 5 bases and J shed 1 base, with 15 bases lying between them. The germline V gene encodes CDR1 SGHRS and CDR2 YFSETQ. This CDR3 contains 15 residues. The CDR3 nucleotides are TGCGCCAGCAGACTACCGGGACCTCAGAACACTGAAGCTTTCTTT. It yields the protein CASRLPGPQNTEAFF.

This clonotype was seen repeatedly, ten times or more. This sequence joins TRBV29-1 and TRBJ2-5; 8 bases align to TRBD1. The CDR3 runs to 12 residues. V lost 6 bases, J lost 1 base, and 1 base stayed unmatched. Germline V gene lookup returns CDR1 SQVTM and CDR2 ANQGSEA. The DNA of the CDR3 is TGCAGCGTCGGACAGGGCCAAGAGACCCAGTACTTC. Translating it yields CSVGQGQETQYF.

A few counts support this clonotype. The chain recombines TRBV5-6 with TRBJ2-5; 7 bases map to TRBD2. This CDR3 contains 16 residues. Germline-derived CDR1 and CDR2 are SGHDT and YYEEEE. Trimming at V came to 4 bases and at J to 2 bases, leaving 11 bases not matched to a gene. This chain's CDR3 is CASSGKVMGLQETQYF. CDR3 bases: TGTGCCAGCAGCGGGAAGGTTATGGGACTACAAGAGACCCAGTACTTC.

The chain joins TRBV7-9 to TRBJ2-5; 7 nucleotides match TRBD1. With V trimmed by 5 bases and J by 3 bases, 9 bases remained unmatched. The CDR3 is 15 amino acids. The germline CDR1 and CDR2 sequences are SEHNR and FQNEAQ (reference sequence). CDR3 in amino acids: CASSKQGRAEETQYF. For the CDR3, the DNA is TGTGCCAGCAGCAAACAGGGGCGTGCCGAAGAGACCCAGTACTTC.

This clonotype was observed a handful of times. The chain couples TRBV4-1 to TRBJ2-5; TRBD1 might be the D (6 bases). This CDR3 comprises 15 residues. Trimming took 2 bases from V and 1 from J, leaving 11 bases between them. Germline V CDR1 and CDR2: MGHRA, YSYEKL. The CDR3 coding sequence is TGCGCCAGCAGCCAATTACAACAGGGCCAAGAGACCCAGTACTTC. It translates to CASSQLQQGQETQYF.

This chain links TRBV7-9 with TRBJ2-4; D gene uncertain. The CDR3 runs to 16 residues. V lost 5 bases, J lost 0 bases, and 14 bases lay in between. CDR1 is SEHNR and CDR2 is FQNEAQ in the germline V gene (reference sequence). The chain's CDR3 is CASSPGSTIAKNIQYF. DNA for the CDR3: TGTGCCAGCAGCCCAGGATCTACAATAGCCAAAAACATTCAGTACTTC.

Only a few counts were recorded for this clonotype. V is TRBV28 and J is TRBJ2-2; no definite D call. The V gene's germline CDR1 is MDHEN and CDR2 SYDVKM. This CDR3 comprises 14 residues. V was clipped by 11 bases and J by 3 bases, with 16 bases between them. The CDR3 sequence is CAVNPGLYTGELFF. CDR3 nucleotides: TGTGCCGTCAACCCCGGGCTCTACACCGGGGAGCTGTTTTTT.

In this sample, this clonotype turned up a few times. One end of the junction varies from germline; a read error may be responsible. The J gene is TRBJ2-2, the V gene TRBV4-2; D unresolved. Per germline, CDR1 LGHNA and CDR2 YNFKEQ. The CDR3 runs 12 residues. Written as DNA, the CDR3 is TGTGCCAGCAGCCAAAACAACGGGGAGCTGTTTTTT. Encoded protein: CASSQNNGELFF.

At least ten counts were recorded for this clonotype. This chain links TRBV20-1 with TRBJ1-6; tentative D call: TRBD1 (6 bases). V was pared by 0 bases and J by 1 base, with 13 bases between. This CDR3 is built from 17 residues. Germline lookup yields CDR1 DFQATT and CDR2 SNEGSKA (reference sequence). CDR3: CSARDHRGASYNSPLHF. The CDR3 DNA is TGCAGTGCTAGAGATCATCGGGGGGCTTCCTATAATTCACCCCTCCACTTT.

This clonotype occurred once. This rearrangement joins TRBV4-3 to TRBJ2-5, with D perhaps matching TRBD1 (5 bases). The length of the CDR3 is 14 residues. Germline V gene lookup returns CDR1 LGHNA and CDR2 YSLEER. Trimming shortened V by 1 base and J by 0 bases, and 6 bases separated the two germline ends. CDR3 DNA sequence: TGCGCCAGCAGCCAAGCAGGGAACCAAGAGACCCAGTACTTC. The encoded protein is CASSQAGNQETQYF.

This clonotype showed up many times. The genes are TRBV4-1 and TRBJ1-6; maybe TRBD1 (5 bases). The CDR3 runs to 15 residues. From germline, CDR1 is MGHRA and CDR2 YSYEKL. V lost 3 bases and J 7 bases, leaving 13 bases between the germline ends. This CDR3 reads CASSQAGSLNSPLHF. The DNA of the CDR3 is TGCGCCAGCAGCCAGGCAGGGTCGCTGAATTCACCCCTCCACTTT.

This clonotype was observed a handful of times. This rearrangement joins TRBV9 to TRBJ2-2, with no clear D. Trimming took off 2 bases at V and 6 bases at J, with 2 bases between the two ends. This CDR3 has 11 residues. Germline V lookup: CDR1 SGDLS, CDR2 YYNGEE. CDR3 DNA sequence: TGTGCCAGCAGCGTTTCCGGGGAGCTGTTTTTT. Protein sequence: CASSVSGELFF.

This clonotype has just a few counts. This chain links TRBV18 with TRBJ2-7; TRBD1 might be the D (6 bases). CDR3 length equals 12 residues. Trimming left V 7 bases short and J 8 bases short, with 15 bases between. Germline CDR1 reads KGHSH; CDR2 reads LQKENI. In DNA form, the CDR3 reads TGTGCCAGCTTTGGACAGACAACGAAGCAGTACTTC. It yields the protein CASFGQTTKQYF. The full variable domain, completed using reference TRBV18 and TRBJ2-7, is NAGVMQNPRHLVRRRGQEARLRCSPMKGHSHVYWYRQLPEEGLKFMVYLQKENIIDESGMPKERFSAEFPKEGPSILRIQQVVRGDSAAYFCASFGQTTKQYFGPGTRLTVT.

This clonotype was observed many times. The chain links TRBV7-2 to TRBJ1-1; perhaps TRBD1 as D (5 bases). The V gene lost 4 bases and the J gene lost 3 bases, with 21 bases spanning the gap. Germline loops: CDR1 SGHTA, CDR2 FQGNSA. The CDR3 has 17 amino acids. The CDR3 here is CASSSLARNQGYTEAFF. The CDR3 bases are TGTGCCAGCAGCTCACTCGCCCGAAATCAGGGTTACACTGAAGCTTTCTTT.

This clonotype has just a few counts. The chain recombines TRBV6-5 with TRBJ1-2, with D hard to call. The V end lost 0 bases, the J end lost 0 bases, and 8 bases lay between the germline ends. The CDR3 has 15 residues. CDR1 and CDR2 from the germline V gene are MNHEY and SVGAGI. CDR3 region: CASSYSISSNYGYTF. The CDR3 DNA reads TGTGCCAGCAGTTACTCTATATCTTCTAACTATGGCTACACCTTC.

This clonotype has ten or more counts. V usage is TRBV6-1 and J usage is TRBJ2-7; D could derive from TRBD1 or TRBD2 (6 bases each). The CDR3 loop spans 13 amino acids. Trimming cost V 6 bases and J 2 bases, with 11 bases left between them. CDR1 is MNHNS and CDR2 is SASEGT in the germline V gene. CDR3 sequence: CASSRGPTYEQYF. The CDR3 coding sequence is TGTGCCAGCAGCCGGGGGCCGACCTACGAGCAGTACTTC.

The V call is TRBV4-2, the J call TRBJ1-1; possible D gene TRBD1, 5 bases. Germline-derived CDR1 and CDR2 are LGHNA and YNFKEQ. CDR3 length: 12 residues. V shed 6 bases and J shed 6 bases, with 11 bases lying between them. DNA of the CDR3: TGTGCCAGCAGTCAGATGGGGGCTGAAGCTTTCTTT. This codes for CASSQMGAEAFF.

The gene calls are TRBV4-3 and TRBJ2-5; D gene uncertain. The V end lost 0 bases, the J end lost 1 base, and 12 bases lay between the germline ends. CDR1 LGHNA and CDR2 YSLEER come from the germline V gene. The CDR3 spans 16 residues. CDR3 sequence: CASSQDGLESQETQYF. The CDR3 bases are TGCGCCAGCAGCCAAGATGGTCTCGAAAGCCAAGAGACCCAGTACTTC.

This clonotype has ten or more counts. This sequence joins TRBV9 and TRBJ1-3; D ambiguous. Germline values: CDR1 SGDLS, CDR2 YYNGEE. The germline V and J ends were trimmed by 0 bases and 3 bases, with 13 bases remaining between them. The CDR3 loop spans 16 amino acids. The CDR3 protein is CASSVVPKPLGNTIYF. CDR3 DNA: TGTGCCAGCAGCGTAGTTCCGAAGCCCCTTGGAAACACCATATATTTT.

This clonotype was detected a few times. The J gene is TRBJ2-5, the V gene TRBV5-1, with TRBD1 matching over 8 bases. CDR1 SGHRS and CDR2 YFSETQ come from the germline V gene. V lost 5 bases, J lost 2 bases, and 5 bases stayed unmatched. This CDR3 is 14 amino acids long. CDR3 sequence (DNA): TGCGCCAGCAGGGGAAACAGGGGGCAAGAGACCCAGTACTTC. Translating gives CASRGNRGQETQYF.

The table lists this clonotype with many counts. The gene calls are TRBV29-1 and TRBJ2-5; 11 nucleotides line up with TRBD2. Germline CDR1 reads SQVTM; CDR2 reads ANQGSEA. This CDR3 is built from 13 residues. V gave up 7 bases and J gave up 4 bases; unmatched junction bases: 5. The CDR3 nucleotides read TGCAGCGGGACCGGACTAGCGGGAGAGACCCAGTACTTC. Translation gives CSGTGLAGETQYF. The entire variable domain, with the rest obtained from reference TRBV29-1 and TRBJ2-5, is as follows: SAVISQKPSRDICQRGTSLTIQCQVDSQVTMMFWYRQQPGQSLTLIATANQGSEATYESGFVIDKFPISRPNLTFSTLTVSNMSPEDSSIYLCSGTGLAGETQYFGPGTRLLVL.